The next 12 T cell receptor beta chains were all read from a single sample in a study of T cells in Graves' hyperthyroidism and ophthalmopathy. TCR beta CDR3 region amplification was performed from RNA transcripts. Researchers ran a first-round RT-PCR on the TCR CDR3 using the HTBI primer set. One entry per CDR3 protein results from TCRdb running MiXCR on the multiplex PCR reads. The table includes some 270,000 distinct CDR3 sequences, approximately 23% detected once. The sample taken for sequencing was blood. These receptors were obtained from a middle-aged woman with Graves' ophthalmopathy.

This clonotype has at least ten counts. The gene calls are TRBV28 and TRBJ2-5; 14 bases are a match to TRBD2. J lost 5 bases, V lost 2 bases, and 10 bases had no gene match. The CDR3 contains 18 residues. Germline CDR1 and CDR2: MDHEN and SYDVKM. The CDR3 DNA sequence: TGTGCCAGCAGTTTAGAGGGACTAGCGGGAGCAGCGGGGGAGACCCAGTACTTC. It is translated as CASSLEGLAGAAGETQYF.

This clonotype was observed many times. CDR3 coding DNA: TGTGCCAGCAGCCAAGCAGCTAGCGGGAGAGAGACCCAGTACTTC. Protein: CASSQAASGRETQYF. The V and J genes are TRBV3-1 and TRBJ2-5; 10 nucleotides align to TRBD2. V was pared by 1 base and J by 4 bases, with 3 bases of the junction left unmatched. Germline V CDR1 and CDR2: LGHDT, YNNKEL (reference sequence). The CDR3 has 15 amino acids.

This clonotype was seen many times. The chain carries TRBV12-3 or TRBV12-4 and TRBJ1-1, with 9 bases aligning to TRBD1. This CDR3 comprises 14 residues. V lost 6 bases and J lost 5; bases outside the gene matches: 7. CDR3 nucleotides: TGTGCCAGCAGGGAACAGGGGGCGCGTACTGAAGCTTTCTTT. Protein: CASREQGARTEAFF.

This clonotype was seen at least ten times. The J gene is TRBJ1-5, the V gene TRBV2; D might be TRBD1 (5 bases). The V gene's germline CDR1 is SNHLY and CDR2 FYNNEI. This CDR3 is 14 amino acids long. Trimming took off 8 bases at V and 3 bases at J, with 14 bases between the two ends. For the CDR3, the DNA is TGTGCCAGCGGAGACAGAGGACTCAATCAGCCCCAGCATTTT. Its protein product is CASGDRGLNQPQHF.

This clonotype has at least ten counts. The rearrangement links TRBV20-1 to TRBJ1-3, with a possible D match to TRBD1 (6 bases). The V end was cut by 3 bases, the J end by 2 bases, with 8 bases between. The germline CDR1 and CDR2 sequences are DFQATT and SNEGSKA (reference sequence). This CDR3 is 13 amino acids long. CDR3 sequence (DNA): TGCAGTGCTAGCGGGACAACTGGAAACACCATATATTTT. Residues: CSASGTTGNTIYF.

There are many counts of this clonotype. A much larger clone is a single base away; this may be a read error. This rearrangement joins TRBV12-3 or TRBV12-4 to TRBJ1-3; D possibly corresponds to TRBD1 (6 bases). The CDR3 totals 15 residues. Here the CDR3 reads CASTITGNGGNAIYF. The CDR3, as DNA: TGTGCCAGCACCATCACAGGGAATGGTGGAAACGCCATATATTTT.

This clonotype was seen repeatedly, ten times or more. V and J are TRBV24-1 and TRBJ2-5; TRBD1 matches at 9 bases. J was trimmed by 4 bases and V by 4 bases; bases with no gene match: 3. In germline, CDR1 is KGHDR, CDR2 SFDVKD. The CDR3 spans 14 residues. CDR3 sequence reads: CATSDPTGGETQYF. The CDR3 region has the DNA TGTGCCACCAGTGACCCGACAGGGGGAGAGACCCAGTACTTC.

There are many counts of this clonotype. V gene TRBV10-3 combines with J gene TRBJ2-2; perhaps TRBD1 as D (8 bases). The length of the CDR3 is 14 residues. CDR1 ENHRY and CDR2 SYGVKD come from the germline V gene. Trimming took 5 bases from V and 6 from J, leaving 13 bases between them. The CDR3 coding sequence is TGTGCCATCAGTCGGACAGGGAGGGCCGGGGAGCTGTTTTTT. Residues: CAISRTGRAGELFF.

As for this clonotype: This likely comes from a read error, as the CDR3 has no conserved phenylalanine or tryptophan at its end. This chain's CDR3 is CSARESGSGFEQYL. DNA for the CDR3: TGCAGTGCTAGAGAGTCGGGCTCAGGGTTCGAGCAGTACCTC. V gene TRBV20-1 combines with J gene TRBJ2-7; D might be TRBD1 (5 bases). Trimming took off 0 bases at V and 6 bases at J, with 15 bases between the two ends. In germline, CDR1 is DFQATT, CDR2 SNEGSKA (reference sequence). The CDR3 totals 14 residues.

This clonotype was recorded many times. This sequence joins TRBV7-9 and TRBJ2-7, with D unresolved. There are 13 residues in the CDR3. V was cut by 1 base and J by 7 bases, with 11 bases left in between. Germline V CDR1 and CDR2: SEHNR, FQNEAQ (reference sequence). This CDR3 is CASSLGTGWEQYF. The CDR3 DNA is TGTGCCAGCAGCTTAGGAACCGGGTGGGAGCAGTACTTC.

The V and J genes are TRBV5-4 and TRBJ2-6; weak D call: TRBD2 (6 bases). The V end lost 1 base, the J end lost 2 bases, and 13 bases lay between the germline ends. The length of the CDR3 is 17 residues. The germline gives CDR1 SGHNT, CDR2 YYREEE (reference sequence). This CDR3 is CASSLSRGSPGANVLTF. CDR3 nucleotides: TGTGCCAGCAGCTTGTCGCGGGGTTCCCCTGGGGCCAACGTCCTGACTTTC.

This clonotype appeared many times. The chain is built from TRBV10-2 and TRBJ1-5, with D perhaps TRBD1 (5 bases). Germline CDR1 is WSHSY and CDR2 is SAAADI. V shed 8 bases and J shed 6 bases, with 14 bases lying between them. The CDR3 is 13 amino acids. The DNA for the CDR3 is TGCGCCAGCCTTCAAGGGGAAGGTCAGCCCCAGCATTTT. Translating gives CASLQGEGQPQHF.